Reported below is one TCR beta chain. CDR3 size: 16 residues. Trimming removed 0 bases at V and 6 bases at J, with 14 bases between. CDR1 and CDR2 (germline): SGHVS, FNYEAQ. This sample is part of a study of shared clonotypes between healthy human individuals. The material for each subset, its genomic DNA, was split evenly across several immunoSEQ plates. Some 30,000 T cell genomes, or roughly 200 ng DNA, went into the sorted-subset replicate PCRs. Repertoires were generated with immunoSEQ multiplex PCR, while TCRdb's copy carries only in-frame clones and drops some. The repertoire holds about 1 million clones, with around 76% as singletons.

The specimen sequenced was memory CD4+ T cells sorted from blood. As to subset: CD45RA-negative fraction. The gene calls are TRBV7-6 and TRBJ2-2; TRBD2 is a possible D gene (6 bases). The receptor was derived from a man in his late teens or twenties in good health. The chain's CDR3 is CASSLAPGGDAGELFF. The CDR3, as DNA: TGTGCCAGCAGCTTAGCGCCCGGAGGGGACGCCGGGGAGCTGTTTTTT. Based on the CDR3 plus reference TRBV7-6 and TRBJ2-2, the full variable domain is GAGVSQSPRYKVTKRGQDVALRCDPISGHVSLYWYRQALGQGPEFLTYFNYEAQQDKSGLPNDRFSAERPEGSISTLTIQRTEQRDSAMYRCASSLAPGGDAGELFFGEGSRLTVL.